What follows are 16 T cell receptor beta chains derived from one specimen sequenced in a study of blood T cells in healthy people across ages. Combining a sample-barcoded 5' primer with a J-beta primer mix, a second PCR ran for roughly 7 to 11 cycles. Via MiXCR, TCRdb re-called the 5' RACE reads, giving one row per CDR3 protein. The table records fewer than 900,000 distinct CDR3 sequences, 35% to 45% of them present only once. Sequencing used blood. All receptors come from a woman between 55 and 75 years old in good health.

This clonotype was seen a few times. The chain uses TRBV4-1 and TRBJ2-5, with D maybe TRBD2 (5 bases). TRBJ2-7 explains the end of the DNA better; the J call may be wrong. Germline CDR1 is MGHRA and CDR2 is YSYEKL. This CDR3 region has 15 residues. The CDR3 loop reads CASSQGILSVSEQYF. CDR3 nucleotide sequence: TGCGCCAGCAGCCAAGGGATCCTTAGCGTCAGCGAGCAGTACTTC.

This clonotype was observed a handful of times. The CDR3 sequence is CASSLLGTGPLTNEKLFF. The CDR3, as DNA: TGTGCCAGCAGTTTATTGGGAACAGGGCCGCTTACTAATGAAAAACTGTTTTTT. The rearrangement uses TRBV28 and TRBJ1-4, with D perhaps TRBD1 (6 bases). CDR1 is MDHEN and CDR2 is SYDVKM in the germline V gene. Trimming took off 1 base at V and 2 bases at J, with 17 bases between the two ends. The CDR3 totals 18 residues.

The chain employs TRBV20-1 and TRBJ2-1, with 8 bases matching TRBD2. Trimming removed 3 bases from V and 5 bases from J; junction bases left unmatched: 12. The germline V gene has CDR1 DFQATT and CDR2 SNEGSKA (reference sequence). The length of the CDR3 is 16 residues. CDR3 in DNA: TGCAGTGCTAGCATCCGAGCGGGAGAACTACACAATGAGCAGTTCTTC. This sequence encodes CSASIRAGELHNEQFF.

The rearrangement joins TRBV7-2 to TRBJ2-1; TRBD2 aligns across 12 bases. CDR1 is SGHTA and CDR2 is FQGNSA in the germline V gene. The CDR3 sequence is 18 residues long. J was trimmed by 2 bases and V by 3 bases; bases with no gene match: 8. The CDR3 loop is CASSLGLAGGSAYNEQFF. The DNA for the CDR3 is TGTGCCAGCAGCTTGGGGCTAGCGGGAGGGTCCGCCTACAATGAGCAGTTCTTC.

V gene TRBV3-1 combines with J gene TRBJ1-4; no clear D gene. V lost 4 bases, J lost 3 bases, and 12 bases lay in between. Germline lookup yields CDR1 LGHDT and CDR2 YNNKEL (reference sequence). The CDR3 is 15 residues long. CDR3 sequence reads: CASSLEGEANEKLFF. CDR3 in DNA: TGTGCCAGCAGCCTTGAGGGCGAAGCTAATGAAAAACTGTTTTTT.

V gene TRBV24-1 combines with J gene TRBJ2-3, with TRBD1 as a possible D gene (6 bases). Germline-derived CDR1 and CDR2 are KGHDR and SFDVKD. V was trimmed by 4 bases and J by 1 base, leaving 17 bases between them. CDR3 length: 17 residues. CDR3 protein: CATSDRGHPQRTDTQYF. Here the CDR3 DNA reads TGTGCCACCAGTGACCGGGGACATCCCCAGCGCACAGATACGCAGTATTTT.

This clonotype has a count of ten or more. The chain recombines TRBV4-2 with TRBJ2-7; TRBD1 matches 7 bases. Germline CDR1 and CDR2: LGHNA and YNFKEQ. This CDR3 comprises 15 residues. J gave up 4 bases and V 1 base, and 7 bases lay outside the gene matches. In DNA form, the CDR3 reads TGTGCCAGCAGCCAAGGACAGGGCGATCTATACGAGCAGTACTTC. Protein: CASSQGQGDLYEQYF.

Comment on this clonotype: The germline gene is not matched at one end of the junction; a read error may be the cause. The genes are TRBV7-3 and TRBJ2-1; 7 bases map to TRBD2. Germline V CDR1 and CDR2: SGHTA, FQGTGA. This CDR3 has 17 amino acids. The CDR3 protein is CAGSPKGGSGSYNEQFF. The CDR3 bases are TGTGCCGGCAGCCCCAAAGGCGGGAGTGGGTCATACAATGAGCAGTTCTTC.

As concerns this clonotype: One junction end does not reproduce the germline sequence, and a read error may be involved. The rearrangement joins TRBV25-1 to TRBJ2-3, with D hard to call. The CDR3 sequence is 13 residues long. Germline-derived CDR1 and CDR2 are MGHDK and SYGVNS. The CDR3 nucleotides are TGTGCCAGCAACATACACGGCACAGATATGCAGTATTTT. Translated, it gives CASNIHGTDMQYF.

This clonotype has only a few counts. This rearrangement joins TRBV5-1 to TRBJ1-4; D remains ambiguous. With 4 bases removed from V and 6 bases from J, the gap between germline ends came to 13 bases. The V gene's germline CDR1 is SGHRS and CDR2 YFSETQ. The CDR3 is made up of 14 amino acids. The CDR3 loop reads CASSPVGRHEKLFF. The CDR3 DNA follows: TGCGCCAGCAGCCCGGTCGGAAGGCATGAAAAACTGTTTTTT.

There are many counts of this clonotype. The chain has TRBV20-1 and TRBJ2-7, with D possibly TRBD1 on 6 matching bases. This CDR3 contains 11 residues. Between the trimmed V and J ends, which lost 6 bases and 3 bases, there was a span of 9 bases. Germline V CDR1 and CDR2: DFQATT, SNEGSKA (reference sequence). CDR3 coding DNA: TGCAGTGCGGAAGGGGGCTACGAGCAGTACTTC. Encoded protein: CSAEGGYEQYF.

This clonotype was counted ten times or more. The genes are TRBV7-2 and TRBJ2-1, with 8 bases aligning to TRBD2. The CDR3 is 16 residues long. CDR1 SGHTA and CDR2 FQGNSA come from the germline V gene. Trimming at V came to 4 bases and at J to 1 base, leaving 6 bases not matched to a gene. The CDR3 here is CASSSPRGGSYNEQFF. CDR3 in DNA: TGTGCCAGCAGCTCCCCTCGGGGGGGGTCCTACAATGAGCAGTTCTTC.

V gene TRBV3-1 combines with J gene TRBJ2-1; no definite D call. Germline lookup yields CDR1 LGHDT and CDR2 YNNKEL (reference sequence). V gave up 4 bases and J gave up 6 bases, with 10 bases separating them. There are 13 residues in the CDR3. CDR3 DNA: TGTGCCAGCAGCCGCGACTCCCCCAATGAGCAGTTCTTC. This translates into CASSRDSPNEQFF.

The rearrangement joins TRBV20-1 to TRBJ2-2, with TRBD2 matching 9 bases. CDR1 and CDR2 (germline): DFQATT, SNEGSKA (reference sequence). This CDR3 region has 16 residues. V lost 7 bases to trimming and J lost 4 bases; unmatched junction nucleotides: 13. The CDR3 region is CSVPSGIPTSTGELFF. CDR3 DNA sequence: TGCAGTGTTCCTAGCGGGATTCCGACGAGCACCGGGGAGCTGTTTTTT.

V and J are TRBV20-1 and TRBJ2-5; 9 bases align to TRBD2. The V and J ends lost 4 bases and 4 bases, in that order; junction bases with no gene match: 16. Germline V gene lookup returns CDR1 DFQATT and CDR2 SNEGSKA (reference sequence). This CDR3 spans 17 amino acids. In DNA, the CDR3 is TGCAGTGCTATTCGGAGGGCGGGGGGGGGTTACCCAGAGACCCAGTACTTC. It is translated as CSAIRRAGGGYPETQYF.

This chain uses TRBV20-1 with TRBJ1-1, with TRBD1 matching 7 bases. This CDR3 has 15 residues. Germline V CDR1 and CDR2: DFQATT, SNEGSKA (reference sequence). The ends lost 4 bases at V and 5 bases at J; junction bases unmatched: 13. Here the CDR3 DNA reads TGCAGTGCTAAGGATGCGGCAGGGGGAGGAACTGAAGCTTTCTTT. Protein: CSAKDAAGGGTEAFF.